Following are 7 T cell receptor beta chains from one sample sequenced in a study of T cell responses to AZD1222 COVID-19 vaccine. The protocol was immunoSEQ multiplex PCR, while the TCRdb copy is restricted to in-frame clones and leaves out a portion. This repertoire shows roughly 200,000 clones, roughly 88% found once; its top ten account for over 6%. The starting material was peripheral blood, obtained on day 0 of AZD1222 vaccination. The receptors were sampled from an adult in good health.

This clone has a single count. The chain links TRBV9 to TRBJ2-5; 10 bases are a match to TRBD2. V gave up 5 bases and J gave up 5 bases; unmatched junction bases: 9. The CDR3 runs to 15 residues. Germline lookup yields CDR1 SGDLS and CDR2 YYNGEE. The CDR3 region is CASRISGGAKETQYF. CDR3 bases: TGTGCCAGCAGGATAAGCGGGGGGGCCAAGGAGACCCAGTACTTC.

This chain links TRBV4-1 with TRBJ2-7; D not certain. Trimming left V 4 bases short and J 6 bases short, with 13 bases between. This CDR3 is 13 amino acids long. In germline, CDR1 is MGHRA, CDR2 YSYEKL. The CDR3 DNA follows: TGCGCCAGCAGCCTTGAGCCGTTGCTCGAGCAGTACTTC. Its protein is CASSLEPLLEQYF.

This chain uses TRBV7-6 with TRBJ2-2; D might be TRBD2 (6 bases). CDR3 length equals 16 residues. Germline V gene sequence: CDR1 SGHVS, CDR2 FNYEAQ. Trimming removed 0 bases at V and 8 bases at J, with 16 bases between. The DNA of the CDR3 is TGTGCCAGCAGCTTAGCGGGGACTCGCGGGATGGGGGAGCTGTTTTTT. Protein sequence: CASSLAGTRGMGELFF.

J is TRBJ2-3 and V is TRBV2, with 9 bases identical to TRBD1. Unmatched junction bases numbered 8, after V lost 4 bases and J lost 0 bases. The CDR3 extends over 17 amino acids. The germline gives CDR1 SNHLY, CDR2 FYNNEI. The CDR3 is CASSGGTGRASTDTQYF. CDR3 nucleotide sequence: TGTGCCAGCAGTGGGGGGACAGGGAGGGCCAGCACAGATACGCAGTATTTT.

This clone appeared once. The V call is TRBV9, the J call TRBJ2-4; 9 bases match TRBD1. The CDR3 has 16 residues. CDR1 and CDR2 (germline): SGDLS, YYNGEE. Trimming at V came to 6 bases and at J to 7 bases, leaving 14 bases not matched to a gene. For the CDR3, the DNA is TGTGCCAGCACTGGGTCCGCCGGGACAGGGAGTAACATTCAGTACTTC. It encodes CASTGSAGTGSNIQYF.

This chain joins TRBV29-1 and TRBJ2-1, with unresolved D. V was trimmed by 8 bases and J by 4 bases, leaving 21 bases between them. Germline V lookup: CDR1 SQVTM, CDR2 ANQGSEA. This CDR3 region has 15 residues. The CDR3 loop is CSTRTDPGGYNEQFF. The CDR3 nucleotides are TGCAGCACCCGGACCGACCCAGGCGGATACAATGAGCAGTTCTTC.

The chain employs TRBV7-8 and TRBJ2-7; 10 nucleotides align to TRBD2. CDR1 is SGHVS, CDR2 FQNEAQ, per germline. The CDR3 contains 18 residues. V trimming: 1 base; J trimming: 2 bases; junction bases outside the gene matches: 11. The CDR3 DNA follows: TGTGCCAGCAGCTTAGAGGGTTCTGGTGGACTAGCGGCCTACGAGCAGTACTTC. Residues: CASSLEGSGGLAAYEQYF. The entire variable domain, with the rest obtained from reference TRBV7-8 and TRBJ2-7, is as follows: GAGVSQSPRYKVAKRGQDVALRCDPISGHVSLFWYQQALGQGPEFLTYFQNEAQLDKSGLPSDRFFAERPEGSVSTLKIQRTQQEDSAVYLCASSLEGSGGLAAYEQYFGPGTRLTVT.